This TCR beta chain was identified during a study of cytomegalovirus exposure and HLA in healthy donors. This clone has only a few counts. CDR3 length equals 14 residues. Germline CDR1 is KGHSH and CDR2 is LQKENI. V dropped 3 bases and J dropped 5 bases, with 13 bases sitting between them. The PCR used 60 Vbeta and 13 Jbeta primers. The assay was immunoSEQ multiplex PCR, and TCRdb's table has in-frame clones only and misses some. The top ten clones hold approximately 24% of a sample with more than 50,000 clones, roughly 75% of them seen once. The gene calls are TRBV18 and TRBJ1-1, with D possibly TRBD1 on 5 matching bases. The sequence was obtained from a middle-aged woman in good health and CMV-seropositive. Material for sequencing was PBMCs. The CDR3 DNA reads as TGTGCCAGCTCACCGGAGGGGATAGGAACTGAAGCTTTCTTT. Protein product: CASSPEGIGTEAFF.